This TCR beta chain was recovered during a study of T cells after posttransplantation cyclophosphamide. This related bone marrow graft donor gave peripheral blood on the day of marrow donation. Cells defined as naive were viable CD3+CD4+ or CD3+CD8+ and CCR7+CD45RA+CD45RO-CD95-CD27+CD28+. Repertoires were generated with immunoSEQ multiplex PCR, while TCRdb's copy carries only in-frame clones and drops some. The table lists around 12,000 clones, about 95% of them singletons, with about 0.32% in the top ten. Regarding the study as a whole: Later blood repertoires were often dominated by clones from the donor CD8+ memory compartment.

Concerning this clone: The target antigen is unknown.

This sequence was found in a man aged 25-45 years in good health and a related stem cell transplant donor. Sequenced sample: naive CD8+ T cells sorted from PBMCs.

The CDR3 reads CASSPPPRRGIDTQYF. CDR3 DNA sequence: TGTGCCAGCAGTCCACCTCCGCGGCGGGGGATCGATACGCAGTATTTT. This chain connects TRBV6-6 to TRBJ2-3; 7 nucleotides match TRBD2. CDR3 length: 16 amino acids. In germline, CDR1 is MNHNY, CDR2 SVGAGI (reference sequence). V gave up 5 bases and J gave up 6 bases; unmatched junction bases: 14.